Below are 5 T cell receptor beta chains sequenced from a single sample in a study of response to subunit inactivated influenza vaccine. TCRdb independently ran MiXCR on the RT-PCR reads; one entry per CDR3 protein. This table has more than 450,000 distinct CDR3 sequences, roughly 12% appearing once. The sample in question was PBMCs from blood, obtained on the day of vaccination. These receptor sequences come from a man aged 50-59 years who received an inactivated influenza vaccine.

This clonotype has more than one count but fewer than ten. The CDR3 DNA sequence: TGCAGTGCCAGATCTCTCCTGCCCCGGGGCACAGATACGCAGTATTTT. The encoded protein is CSARSLLPRGTDTQYF. The V gene is TRBV20-1, the J gene TRBJ2-3; D is unclear. V gave up 6 bases and J gave up 1 base, with 20 bases separating them. CDR3 size: 16 residues. Germline V CDR1 and CDR2: DFQATT, SNEGSKA (reference sequence).

The genes are TRBV5-4 and TRBJ2-1; 9 bases map to TRBD2. Trimming at V came to 2 bases and at J to 4 bases, leaving 1 base not matched to a gene. The CDR3 is made up of 14 amino acids. The germline gives CDR1 SGHNT, CDR2 YYREEE (reference sequence). The CDR3 is CASSFLAGYNEQFF. Here the CDR3 DNA reads TGTGCCAGCAGCTTTCTAGCGGGGTACAATGAGCAGTTCTTC.

Note on this clonotype: This sequence may be a read error, since a much larger clone differs from it by one base. The chain recombines TRBV12-3 or TRBV12-4 with TRBJ2-2, with a tentative D call TRBD2 (5 bases). This CDR3 has 13 amino acids. This CDR3 reads CASSLALSGELLF. The CDR3 coding sequence is TGTGCCAGCAGTTTAGCGTTGTCCGGGGAGCTGTTATTT.

The chain uses TRBV20-1 and TRBJ2-2, with D unresolved. Germline V gene data show CDR1 as DFQATT and CDR2 as SNEGSKA (reference sequence). The CDR3 runs to 14 residues. V was clipped by 5 bases and J by 0 bases, with 10 bases between them. Here the CDR3 DNA reads TGCAGTGCTCCCCCCGGGTCGAACACCGGGGAGCTGTTTTTT. Translated, it gives CSAPPGSNTGELFF.

Only a few counts were recorded for this clonotype. The gene calls are TRBV12-3 or TRBV12-4 and TRBJ1-2; D gene unclear. The CDR3 totals 13 residues. V was trimmed by 6 bases and J by 4 bases, leaving 12 bases between them. The DNA of the CDR3 is TGTGCCAGCAGCGCATCGCCCGTCTATGGCTACACCTTC. Translation: CASSASPVYGYTF.